These 2 T cell receptor beta chains came from one sample sequenced in a study of glioma-infiltrating T cells. TCR alpha and beta CDR3 regions were amplified from RNA using iRepertoire nested multiplex PCR. TCRdb processed the multiplex PCR reads anew with MiXCR; each CDR3 protein has one entry. Here the sample spans about 190,000 distinct CDR3 sequences, more than 30% being singletons. The source material was glioma tissue, nonneoplastic brain tissue, or PBMCs (not recorded which). The receptors here all came from a human donor with low-grade glioma or glioblastoma, undergoing nonglioma brain surgery, or in good health (not recorded which).

This clonotype was seen repeatedly, ten times or more. The chain has TRBV4-3 and TRBJ1-2, with a weak D call TRBD1 (6 bases). CDR3 length equals 15 residues. V lost 0 bases, J lost 6 bases, and 14 bases lay in between. Germline V gives CDR1 LGHNA, CDR2 YSLEER. CDR3 sequence (DNA): TGCGCCAGCAGCCAAGACTTTGGACAGATGCATGGCTACACCTTC. Its translation is CASSQDFGQMHGYTF.

V usage is TRBV3-1 and J usage is TRBJ1-5; 7 bases are a match to TRBD1. Trimming cost V 5 bases and J 0 bases; bases outside gene matches: 16. The CDR3 sequence is 19 residues long. Germline V gives CDR1 LGHDT, CDR2 YNNKEL (reference sequence). The CDR3 bases are TGTGCCAGCAGCAAGACAGGGCCAAGGGAAGGGATTAGCAATCAGCCCCAGCATTTT. Translating it yields CASSKTGPREGISNQPQHF.